These T cell receptor beta chains were read from a single sample in a study of liver allograft versus peripheral blood T cells. TCRdb analysed the reads with MiXCR anew, one entry per CDR3 protein. The repertoire holds around 15,000 distinct CDR3 sequences, 22% seen once, with more than 9.5% in the top ten. These receptors were collected from a human patient who had a liver transplant. Some T cells may possibly be graft donor cells. CDR3s include the opening cysteine and the closing phenylalanine or tryptophan. Fields, in order: V gene, D gene, J gene, clone size, CDR3 DNA, CDR3 protein. A D gene is named only where the DNA matches it firmly. Some rows have no size entry. The others give once, few or many, or a class for an expanded clone.

v_call: TRBV6-2/TRBV6-3
d_call: -
j_call: TRBJ2-7
clone_size: few
cdr3_nt: TGTGCCAGCGAGGGATCGCCCTCCTACGAGCAGTACTTC
cdr3_aa: CASEGSPSYEQYF

v_call: TRBV19
d_call: TRBD1
j_call: TRBJ1-1
clone_size: -
cdr3_nt: TGTGCCAGTAGTCCGGCGGGACAGGGCCTTTTCTGGGACACTGAAGCTTTCTTT
cdr3_aa: CASSPAGQGLFWDTEAFF

v_call: TRBV7-2
d_call: TRBD1
j_call: TRBJ2-7
clone_size: few
cdr3_nt: TGTGCCAGCAGCCCTAACGGCGTGGGACAGGCCTACGAGCAGTACTTC
cdr3_aa: CASSPNGVGQAYEQYF

v_call: TRBV15
d_call: -
j_call: TRBJ2-2
clone_size: -
cdr3_nt: TGTGCCACCAAGGAACAGGTCGACTCCGGGGAGCTGTTTTTT
cdr3_aa: CATKEQVDSGELFF

v_call: TRBV7-2
d_call: TRBD2
j_call: TRBJ2-1
clone_size: many
cdr3_nt: TGTGCCAGCAGCCCCCCTGGGGGGAGGGTCAATGAGCAGTTCTTC
cdr3_aa: CASSPPGGRVNEQFF

v_call: TRBV19
d_call: TRBD1
j_call: TRBJ1-2
clone_size: medium-sized
cdr3_nt: TGTGCCAGTAGTCCGGCGGGACAGGGAGTAGCTGGCTACACCTTC
cdr3_aa: CASSPAGQGVAGYTF

v_call: TRBV6-5
d_call: TRBD1
j_call: TRBJ2-5
clone_size: few
cdr3_nt: TGTGCCAGCAGTTCCCGGACAGGGCAAGAGACCCAGTACTTC
cdr3_aa: CASSSRTGQETQYF

v_call: TRBV30
d_call: -
j_call: TRBJ2-1
clone_size: few
cdr3_nt: TGTGCCTGGAGTGGGGGCCCGCGGGGGCTCTATGAGCAGTTCTTC
cdr3_aa: CAWSGGPRGLYEQFF

v_call: TRBV24-1
d_call: -
j_call: TRBJ2-3
clone_size: medium-sized
cdr3_nt: TGTGCCACCAGTGATCCAGGGTTAGAAGGCACAGATACGCAGTATTTT
cdr3_aa: CATSDPGLEGTDTQYF

v_call: TRBV6-5
d_call: -
j_call: TRBJ2-7
clone_size: few
cdr3_nt: TGTGCCAGCAGTTACTCCCGAGCCTACGAGCAGTACTTC
cdr3_aa: CASSYSRAYEQYF

v_call: TRBV6-1
d_call: -
j_call: TRBJ1-3
clone_size: -
cdr3_nt: TGTGCCAGCAGCCTTGCAGGTCGGAGAAACACCATATATTTT
cdr3_aa: CASSLAGRRNTIYF

v_call: TRBV30
d_call: -
j_call: TRBJ1-1
clone_size: -
cdr3_nt: TGTGCCTGGAGTGTACAGCGGTACACTGAAGCTTTCTTT
cdr3_aa: CAWSVQRYTEAFF

v_call: TRBV20-1
d_call: -
j_call: TRBJ2-2
clone_size: -
cdr3_nt: TGCAGTGCGGACGGGGGCCAGTCGAACACCGGGGAGCTGTTTTTT
cdr3_aa: CSADGGQSNTGELFF

v_call: TRBV6-5
d_call: TRBD1
j_call: TRBJ1-5
clone_size: -
cdr3_nt: TGTGCCAGCAGGCAGACAGGGGTTGGGGGAAGGCCCCAGCATTTT
cdr3_aa: CASRQTGVGGRPQHF

v_call: TRBV28
d_call: -
j_call: TRBJ1-4
clone_size: few
cdr3_nt: TGTGCCAGCAGTTCGGGGGGAGCAACTAATGAAAAACTGTTTTTT
cdr3_aa: CASSSGGATNEKLFF

v_call: TRBV19
d_call: -
j_call: TRBJ2-6
clone_size: medium-sized
cdr3_nt: TGTGCCAGTAGTATGCAACGTACTATCTCTGGGGCCAACGTCCTGACTTTC
cdr3_aa: CASSMQRTISGANVLTF

v_call: TRBV5-5
d_call: TRBD2
j_call: TRBJ2-5
clone_size: few
cdr3_nt: TGTGCCAGCAGCTTGGGTTTATCGGGACTAGCGCGCCAAGAGACCCAGTACTTC
cdr3_aa: CASSLGLSGLARQETQYF

v_call: TRBV6-6
d_call: TRBD2
j_call: TRBJ2-2
clone_size: medium-sized
cdr3_nt: TGTGCCAGCAGTTCCAGGACTAGCGGGTCCTCTACCGGGGAGCTGTTTTTT
cdr3_aa: CASSSRTSGSSTGELFF

v_call: TRBV18
d_call: -
j_call: TRBJ1-2
clone_size: medium-sized
cdr3_nt: TGTGCCAGCTCACCAGGGCCAACCACTAACTATGGCTACACCTTC
cdr3_aa: CASSPGPTTNYGYTF

v_call: TRBV30
d_call: TRBD2
j_call: TRBJ2-7
clone_size: few
cdr3_nt: TGTGCCTGCCTAGCGGGAGTTAGCGAGCAGTACTTC
cdr3_aa: CACLAGVSEQYF

v_call: TRBV7-2
d_call: TRBD1
j_call: TRBJ2-1
clone_size: -
cdr3_nt: TGTGCCAGCAGCCCTGGCCCGGGACAGGGCAGTGAGCAGTTATTC
cdr3_aa: CASSPGPGQGSEQLF

v_call: TRBV18
d_call: -
j_call: TRBJ1-1
clone_size: medium-sized
cdr3_nt: TGTGCCAGCTCTCCTAGGGGGGTCACGCTTAACACTGAAGCTTTCTTT
cdr3_aa: CASSPRGVTLNTEAFF

v_call: TRBV19
d_call: -
j_call: TRBJ1-1
clone_size: many
cdr3_nt: TGTGCCAGTAGTATATCCTCTGGTTCTGGAGCTTTCTTT
cdr3_aa: CASSISSGSGAFF

v_call: TRBV14
d_call: TRBD2
j_call: TRBJ2-1
clone_size: -
cdr3_nt: TGTGCCAGCAGCCTGGCGGGGGGCCAGGGTGAGCAGTTCTTC
cdr3_aa: CASSLAGGQGEQFF

v_call: TRBV7-2
d_call: -
j_call: TRBJ2-7
clone_size: many
cdr3_nt: TGTGCCAGCACCGGGCCGTCCTCGCATATGTACTTC
cdr3_aa: CASTGPSSHMYF

v_call: TRBV7-2
d_call: -
j_call: TRBJ2-1
clone_size: few
cdr3_nt: TGTGCCAGCAGCACCACAAGGGATGCCTTCAATGAGCAGTTCTTC
cdr3_aa: CASSTTRDAFNEQFF

v_call: TRBV19
d_call: TRBD1
j_call: TRBJ2-1
clone_size: few
cdr3_nt: TGTGCCAGTATTGGAGGGACAGGGAAGTACAATGAGCAGTTCTTC
cdr3_aa: CASIGGTGKYNEQFF

v_call: TRBV6-2/TRBV6-3
d_call: -
j_call: TRBJ2-5
clone_size: -
cdr3_nt: TGTGCCAGTAGTGGAGGGCCGGTGGCTAAGACCCAGTACTTC
cdr3_aa: CASSGGPVAKTQYF

v_call: TRBV6-5
d_call: -
j_call: TRBJ1-1
clone_size: -
cdr3_nt: TGTGCCAGCAGTCCCGGGGGGCCCCCGAACACTGAAGCTTTCTTT
cdr3_aa: CASSPGGPPNTEAFF

v_call: TRBV7-3
d_call: -
j_call: TRBJ1-6
clone_size: few
cdr3_nt: TGTGCCAGCAGCCGGGACCGGCGGGGCTCTAATTCACCCCTCCACTTT
cdr3_aa: CASSRDRRGSNSPLHF

v_call: TRBV18
d_call: -
j_call: TRBJ2-3
clone_size: medium-sized
cdr3_nt: TGTGCCAGCTCACCACTTAGTGGGGCAGATACGCAGTATTTT
cdr3_aa: CASSPLSGADTQYF

v_call: TRBV14
d_call: -
j_call: TRBJ2-5
clone_size: once
cdr3_nt: TGTGCCAGCAGCCGACGGGGGGCGGGCGAGACCCAGTACTTC
cdr3_aa: CASSRRGAGETQYF

v_call: TRBV30
d_call: TRBD1
j_call: TRBJ1-5
clone_size: -
cdr3_nt: TGTGCCTGGAGTGGGACAGGGGGCAATCAGCCCCAGCATTTT
cdr3_aa: CAWSGTGGNQPQHF

v_call: TRBV29-1
d_call: -
j_call: TRBJ2-7
clone_size: many
cdr3_nt: TGCAGCGTTGCCGACCCGTTCCGCACCTACGAGCAGTACTTC
cdr3_aa: CSVADPFRTYEQYF

v_call: TRBV7-9
d_call: -
j_call: TRBJ1-2
clone_size: many
cdr3_nt: TGTGCCAGCAGCTTATCGGCAGGGAAAGGCTACACCTTC
cdr3_aa: CASSLSAGKGYTF

v_call: TRBV5-4
d_call: -
j_call: TRBJ2-1
clone_size: -
cdr3_nt: TGTGCCAGCAGCTTTTTTACAGGTTCCCAGTTCTTC
cdr3_aa: CASSFFTGSQFF

v_call: TRBV27
d_call: -
j_call: TRBJ1-3
clone_size: few
cdr3_nt: TGTGCCAGCAGTCCAACCCGGACAGATTCTGGAAACACCATATATTTT
cdr3_aa: CASSPTRTDSGNTIYF

v_call: TRBV30
d_call: -
j_call: TRBJ2-5
clone_size: -
cdr3_nt: TGTGCCTGGAGAAACAAGGGATCGGAGACCCAGTACTTC
cdr3_aa: CAWRNKGSETQYF

v_call: TRBV5-4
d_call: -
j_call: TRBJ2-3
clone_size: -
cdr3_nt: TGTGCCAGCAGCTTGGGGGGGACTCCCCGGAGGACAGATACGCAGTATTTT
cdr3_aa: CASSLGGTPRRTDTQYF

v_call: TRBV6-2/TRBV6-3
d_call: TRBD1
j_call: TRBJ1-4
clone_size: many
cdr3_nt: TGTGCCAGCAACAACAGGGGCGCGGAAGAAAAACTGTTTTTT
cdr3_aa: CASNNRGAEEKLFF

v_call: TRBV6-6
d_call: -
j_call: TRBJ2-6
clone_size: medium-sized
cdr3_nt: TGTGCCAGCAGTCTGTGGGGTAGCGCGAGCTCTGGGGCCAACGTCCTGACTTTC
cdr3_aa: CASSLWGSASSGANVLTF

v_call: TRBV24-1
d_call: -
j_call: TRBJ2-2
clone_size: many
cdr3_nt: TGTGCCACCAGTGACGAGGGGGGGCGTCACACCGGGGAGCTGTTTTTT
cdr3_aa: CATSDEGGRHTGELFF

v_call: TRBV5-4
d_call: TRBD1
j_call: TRBJ2-7
clone_size: -
cdr3_nt: TGTGCCAGCAGCTTTGGGACAGGGGACGAGCAGTACTTC
cdr3_aa: CASSFGTGDEQYF

v_call: TRBV10-3
d_call: -
j_call: TRBJ2-1
clone_size: medium-sized
cdr3_nt: TGTGCCATCTCTGACATAGGGTCGAGCTCCTACAATGAGCAGTTCTTC
cdr3_aa: CAISDIGSSSYNEQFF

v_call: TRBV6-2/TRBV6-3
d_call: TRBD1
j_call: TRBJ1-5
clone_size: few
cdr3_nt: TGTGCCAGCAGTTACGGAAACAGGGGTGTGGGAGGCAATCAGCCCCAGCATTTT
cdr3_aa: CASSYGNRGVGGNQPQHF

v_call: TRBV5-4
d_call: TRBD1
j_call: TRBJ2-2
clone_size: medium-sized
cdr3_nt: TGTGCCAGCAGCTCACAGGGGGATGGAACCGGGGAGCTGTTTTTT
cdr3_aa: CASSSQGDGTGELFF

v_call: TRBV20-1
d_call: TRBD2
j_call: TRBJ2-7
clone_size: -
cdr3_nt: TGCAGTGCTAGAGATCAGTTTGGCGGGGGGGGGTACGAGCAGTACTTC
cdr3_aa: CSARDQFGGGGYEQYF

v_call: TRBV5-4
d_call: -
j_call: TRBJ1-5
clone_size: few
cdr3_nt: TGTGCCAGCAGCTTGGGAGGAGACGGCAATCAGCCCCAGCATTTT
cdr3_aa: CASSLGGDGNQPQHF

v_call: TRBV15
d_call: -
j_call: TRBJ1-1
clone_size: medium-sized
cdr3_nt: TGTGCCACCAGCAGTGACATGAACACTGAAGCTTTCTTT
cdr3_aa: CATSSDMNTEAFF

v_call: TRBV5-4
d_call: -
j_call: TRBJ1-4
clone_size: few
cdr3_nt: TGTGCCAGCAGCTTGGGAGGGGTACGGGAAAAACTGTTTTTT
cdr3_aa: CASSLGGVREKLFF

v_call: TRBV6-1
d_call: TRBD1
j_call: TRBJ2-1
clone_size: many
cdr3_nt: TGTGCCAGCAGTGATTCTCTTCGTTCGGGACAGGGGAACAATGAGCAGTTCTTC
cdr3_aa: CASSDSLRSGQGNNEQFF

v_call: TRBV10-3
d_call: TRBD1
j_call: TRBJ1-1
clone_size: medium-sized
cdr3_nt: TGTGCCATCAGGCGGGAGGGGGCCAACACTGAAGCTTTCTTT
cdr3_aa: CAIRREGANTEAFF

v_call: TRBV28
d_call: -
j_call: TRBJ2-1
clone_size: many
cdr3_nt: TGTGCCAGCAGTTTCCCGAATAAAAATGAGCAGTTCTTC
cdr3_aa: CASSFPNKNEQFF

v_call: TRBV20-1
d_call: -
j_call: TRBJ1-5
clone_size: -
cdr3_nt: TGCAGTGCCCAGACCCCAGAGGGTCAGCCCCAGCATTTT
cdr3_aa: CSAQTPEGQPQHF

v_call: TRBV6-6
d_call: TRBD2
j_call: TRBJ2-5
clone_size: -
cdr3_nt: TGTGCCAGCAGCCAGACTAGCGGAGAGACCCAGTACTTC
cdr3_aa: CASSQTSGETQYF

v_call: TRBV5-4
d_call: -
j_call: TRBJ2-5
clone_size: many
cdr3_nt: TGTGCCAGCAGCTCGACCGACAGCCAAGAGACCCAGTACTTC
cdr3_aa: CASSSTDSQETQYF